The 22 T cell receptor beta chains given below trace back to one sample, sequenced in a study of blood T cells in healthy people across ages (dated by TCRdb to 2013 to 2016). Receptor libraries were prepared by 5' RACE. Sequencing relied on an Illumina HiSeq 2500. A second PCR of about 6 to 11 cycles was run with a J-beta primer mix and a sample-barcoded 5' primer. In-frame beta chains were kept once TCRdb had trimmed the public reads at Q25 with fastp and called clones with MiXCR. Merged by CDR3 protein, the rows form single entries marked with the most common genes and DNA. This sample is represented by hundreds of thousands of distinct CDR3 sequences; 55% to 75% of them were singletons. Roughly 20% of the sample comes from the top ten. Sequences were obtained from blood. Source of these receptors: a man aged 25-40 years in good health.

The CDR3 reads CAWSRSGRGNNSPLHF. In DNA form, the CDR3 reads TGTGCCTGGAGTCGAAGCGGCAGGGGCAATAATTCACCCCTCCACTTT. The chain couples TRBV30 to TRBJ1-6; maybe TRBD1 (6 bases). This CDR3 comprises 16 residues. Germline assignment: CDR1 GTSNPN and CDR2 SVGIG (reference sequence). V lost 2 bases, J lost 5 bases, and 16 bases lay in between.

V is TRBV21-1 and J is TRBJ2-5; the listed D gene, TRBD1, was not tested against the DNA. TRBV21-1 is designated a pseudogene. There are 12 residues in the CDR3. In DNA form, the CDR3 reads TGTGCCAGGGTGGGGGATCAAGAGACCCAGTACTTC. This sequence encodes CARVGDQETQYF.

The rearrangement joins TRBV6-2 or TRBV6-3 to TRBJ1-4, with 8 nucleotides matching TRBD1. Germline trimming cut 4 bases from V and 8 bases from J; bases unmatched to any gene: 6. The length of the CDR3 is 14 residues. CDR1 and CDR2 from the germline V gene are MNHEY and SVGEGT. CDR3 in DNA: TGTGCCAGCAGTTCCCACAGGGGGGACGAAAAACTGTTTTTT. Translation: CASSSHRGDEKLFF.

This rearrangement joins TRBV6-5 to TRBJ2-7; 10 bases are shared with TRBD1. J gave up 6 bases and V 1 base, and 0 bases lay outside the gene matches. CDR1 and CDR2 (germline): MNHEY, SVGAGI. The CDR3 sequence is 13 residues long. This CDR3 reads CASSYWTGGEQYF. The CDR3 DNA is TGTGCCAGCAGTTACTGGACAGGGGGCGAGCAGTACTTC.

V is TRBV7-8 and J is TRBJ1-2; 11 bases are shared with TRBD1. The CDR3 has 16 residues. The ends lost 4 bases at V and 7 bases at J; junction bases unmatched: 11. Germline CDR1 and CDR2: SGHVS and FQNEAQ. The CDR3 DNA reads TGTGCCAGCAGCTCTGCGGGACAGGGGGGATCGGGTGGCTACACCTTC. This codes for CASSSAGQGGSGGYTF.

V gene TRBV18 combines with J gene TRBJ1-4; TRBD1 matches 9 bases. Losses at the gene ends were 3 bases for V and 8 bases for J; bases not matched to a gene: 7. The CDR3 contains 15 residues. The germline V gene encodes CDR1 KGHSH and CDR2 LQKENI. The CDR3 is CASSPGQGFEEKLFF. The CDR3 DNA is TGTGCCAGCTCACCGGGACAGGGTTTTGAAGAAAAACTGTTTTTT.

CDR3 bases: TGTGCCAGCAGCCAAAAGGGAACCTACGAGCAGTACTTC. Translated, it gives CASSQKGTYEQYF. The V call is TRBV14, the J call TRBJ2-7, with unresolved D. This CDR3 has 13 amino acids. V was cut by 2 bases and J by 2 bases, with 7 bases left in between. Germline V gene data show CDR1 as SGHDN and CDR2 as FVKESK.

The chain has TRBV7-9 and TRBJ2-5, with unresolved D. The length of the CDR3 is 14 residues. V dropped 2 bases and J dropped 0 bases, with 7 bases sitting between them. CDR1 is SEHNR and CDR2 is FQNEAQ in the germline V gene (reference sequence). The CDR3 bases are TGTGCCAGCAGCTTATTGTCGTACCAAGAGACCCAGTACTTC. Its translation: CASSLLSYQETQYF. The full variable domain, rest sourced from reference TRBV7-9 and TRBJ2-5, is DTGVSQNPRHKITKRGQNVTFRCDPISEHNRLYWYRQTLGQGPEFLTYFQNEAQLEKSRLLSDRFSAERPKGSFSTLEIQRTEQGDSAMYLCASSLLSYQETQYFGPGTRLLVL.

This chain connects TRBV20-1 to TRBJ2-3, with D tentatively TRBD1 or TRBD2 (5 bases each). V shed 3 bases and J shed 2 bases, with 9 bases lying between them. Germline V gene data show CDR1 as DFQATT and CDR2 as SNEGSKA (reference sequence). The CDR3 totals 13 residues. The chain's CDR3 is CSASGAYTDTQYF. Here the CDR3 DNA reads TGCAGTGCTAGCGGGGCTTACACAGATACGCAGTATTTT.

The gene calls are TRBV4-1 and TRBJ2-1; 15 bases line up with TRBD2. Germline CDR1 MGHRA, CDR2 YSYEKL. The CDR3 runs to 16 residues. Germline trimming cut 5 bases from V and 5 bases from J; bases unmatched to any gene: 4. In nucleotides, the CDR3 is TGCGCCAGCAGCGGTCGGACTAGCGGGGGGGACAATGAGCAGTTCTTC. This translates into CASSGRTSGGDNEQFF.

This clonotype was recorded a few times. The V and J genes are TRBV7-9 and TRBJ2-3, with a possible D match to TRBD2 (6 bases). The CDR3 consists of 15 residues. Between the trimmed V and J ends, which lost 5 bases and 0 bases, there was a span of 12 bases. Germline lookup yields CDR1 SEHNR and CDR2 FQNEAQ (reference sequence). CDR3 region: CASSLSGVSTDTQYF. Written as DNA, the CDR3 is TGTGCCAGCAGCCTCTCGGGAGTGAGCACAGATACGCAGTATTTT.

This chain connects TRBV7-2 to TRBJ2-2; TRBD1 matches 8 bases. With 5 bases clipped from V and 4 bases from J, the junction kept 6 bases outside the gene matches. Germline lookup yields CDR1 SGHTA and CDR2 FQGNSA. CDR3 length equals 15 residues. CDR3 sequence: CASSQGQGGTGELFF. The CDR3 DNA reads as TGTGCCAGCAGCCAAGGACAGGGCGGCACCGGGGAGCTGTTTTTT.

This clonotype occurred a few times. This sequence joins TRBV16 and TRBJ1-2; D gene ambiguous. Germline-derived CDR1 and CDR2 are KGHSY and FQNENV. This CDR3 region has 13 residues. V gave up 4 bases and J gave up 6 bases, with 12 bases separating them. The CDR3 loop reads CASSPNQRNGYTF. The CDR3 bases are TGTGCCAGCAGCCCTAATCAAAGGAATGGCTACACCTTC.

Here the CDR3 reads CAWSVGLAGLNEQFF. CDR3 nucleotide sequence: TGTGCCTGGAGTGTAGGACTAGCGGGGCTCAATGAGCAGTTCTTC. The chain recombines TRBV30 with TRBJ2-1; 12 positions agree with TRBD2. Germline values: CDR1 GTSNPN, CDR2 SVGIG (reference sequence). After removal of 0 bases from V and 6 bases from J, the junction contained 3 bases not matched to a gene. The CDR3 is 15 amino acids.

The rearrangement uses TRBV20-1 and TRBJ1-4; 7 bases line up with TRBD1. The CDR3 runs to 14 residues. The V and J ends lost 2 bases and 7 bases, in that order; junction bases with no gene match: 7. Germline lookup yields CDR1 DFQATT and CDR2 SNEGSKA (reference sequence). The CDR3 loop is CSARPDRVGEKLFF. The CDR3 bases are TGCAGTGCTAGACCCGACAGGGTTGGTGAAAAACTGTTTTTT.

This clonotype was counted at least ten times. This sequence joins TRBV27 and TRBJ2-7, with 7 bases fitting TRBD1. V was pared by 5 bases and J by 2 bases, with 9 bases of the junction left unmatched. The CDR3 length is 15 residues. Germline CDR1 is MNHEY and CDR2 is SMNVEV (reference sequence). The DNA of the CDR3 is TGTGCCAGCAGTGTTACAGGGGTAGGGACCTACGAGCAGTACTTC. Its translation is CASSVTGVGTYEQYF.

This chain links TRBV13 with TRBJ2-7, with TRBD1 matching 7 bases. CDR1 and CDR2 (germline): PRHDT, FYEKMQ (reference sequence). The CDR3 is 12 residues long. Unmatched junction bases numbered 4, after V lost 4 bases and J lost 7 bases. The CDR3 loop reads CASSYTGDEQYF. CDR3 DNA: TGTGCCAGCAGCTATACAGGGGATGAGCAGTACTTC.

The sample holds a few counts of this clonotype. This rearrangement joins TRBV6-6 to TRBJ1-1, with TRBD1 matching 7 bases. CDR1 is MNHNY and CDR2 is SVGAGI in the germline V gene (reference sequence). This CDR3 contains 14 residues. V lost 2 bases, J lost 1 base, and 1 base stayed unmatched. The CDR3 DNA reads TGTGCCAGCAGTTACGACAGGGCGAACACTGAAGCTTTCTTT. It specifies CASSYDRANTEAFF.

The genes are TRBV2 and TRBJ2-1, with D unclear. Germline-derived CDR1 and CDR2 are SNHLY and FYNNEI. The CDR3 runs to 13 residues. Between the trimmed V and J ends, which lost 1 base and 6 bases, there was a span of 7 bases. CDR3 sequence (DNA): TGTGCCAGCAGTGAAGGAAACGTCAATGAGCAGTTCTTC. It yields the protein CASSEGNVNEQFF.

This clonotype was observed a handful of times. The chain recombines TRBV10-3 with TRBJ2-5; D tentatively reads TRBD1 or TRBD2 (5 bases each). The V and J ends lost 5 bases and 5 bases respectively, with 12 bases between them. The CDR3 consists of 13 residues. CDR1 and CDR2 from the germline V gene are ENHRY and SYGVKD. CDR3 residues: CAISRGTGETQYF. The CDR3 DNA is TGTGCCATCAGTCGAGGGACGGGGGAGACCCAGTACTTC.

This rearrangement joins TRBV12-3 or TRBV12-4 to TRBJ2-5; no clear D gene. V lost 4 bases and J lost 0, with 9 bases in between. This CDR3 comprises 14 residues. CDR3 amino acids: CASSYGRDQETQYF. The CDR3, as DNA: TGTGCCAGCAGTTATGGACGGGACCAAGAGACCCAGTACTTC.

V and J are TRBV12-3 or TRBV12-4 and TRBJ1-2, with no clear D. The V and J ends lost 1 base and 3 bases respectively, with 15 bases between them. CDR3 length: 16 amino acids. CDR3 bases: TGTGCCAGCAGTTTAGATACCCTCTTAGGCCACTATGGCTACACCTTC. It encodes CASSLDTLLGHYGYTF.